The clone carrying this T cell receptor beta chain has ten or more counts. Germline CDR1 and CDR2: SGHTA and FQGNSA. The CDR3 covers 15 residues. Trimming took off 0 bases at V and 0 bases at J, with 8 bases between the two ends. This sample was taken from a study of patients with pleural tuberculosis. A single record per CDR3 protein comes from TCRdb applying MiXCR to the reads. Among around 54,000 distinct CDR3 sequences listed, approximately 7.5% were seen once. The source of this sequence is a human donor with pleural tuberculosis. The V call is TRBV7-2, the J call TRBJ2-5; D is ambiguous. The CDR3 DNA is TGTGCCAGCAGCTTAGCCGGAACGCACCAAGAGACCCAGTACTTC. This gives the protein CASSLAGTHQETQYF.